The 4 T cell receptor beta chains given below trace back to one sample, sequenced in a study of cytomegalovirus exposure and HLA in healthy donors (dated by TCRdb to between 2016 and 2019). Libraries were built with the immunoSEQ multiplex PCR assay. A mixture of 60 forward primers for TCR Vbeta segments and 13 reverse primers for TCR Jbeta segments was used in the multiplex PCR. Imported from immuneACCESS, the table was reduced by TCRdb to in-frame sequences with V and J called. These copies leave out some clones; in studies compared against another copy, an unresolved V gene accounts for under half, and the cause of the remainder is not known. Counted in this sample were more than 150,000 clones; 65% to 85% of them appeared once. The top ten hold 3% to 3.5% of the sample. The sample taken for sequencing was PBMCs. These receptor sequences come from a woman aged 50 to 60 in good health and CMV-seropositive.

The genes are TRBV30 and TRBJ2-3; the match to TRBD2 covers 8 bases. Germline V CDR1 and CDR2: GTSNPN, SVGIG (reference sequence). The CDR3 runs 13 residues. The ends lost 7 bases at V and 2 bases at J; junction bases unmatched: 5. The CDR3 region is CASIAGNTDTQYF. In DNA, the CDR3 is TGTGCCTCAATAGCGGGGAACACAGATACGCAGTATTTT.

V gene TRBV7-2 combines with J gene TRBJ2-1; a weak D match, TRBD2 (6 bases). Per the germline V gene, CDR1 is SGHTA and CDR2 is FQGNSA. Trimming pared 4 bases from V and 10 bases from J, leaving 23 bases between. The CDR3 contains 16 residues. The CDR3: CASSSQRVGGGGEQFF. The CDR3 DNA reads TGTGCCAGCAGCTCCCAACGGGTGGGGGGAGGAGGAGAGCAGTTCTTC.

V usage is TRBV6-5 and J usage is TRBJ1-4; D gene uncertain. This CDR3 spans 14 amino acids. Trimming shortened V by 0 bases and J by 6 bases, and 8 bases separated the two germline ends. CDR1 is MNHEY and CDR2 is SVGAGI in the germline V gene. The DNA for the CDR3 is TGTGCCAGCAGTTACTCTGGCCCCGATGAAAAACTGTTTTTT. Protein: CASSYSGPDEKLFF.

The chain joins TRBV6-5 to TRBJ2-2; TRBD2 matches at 7 bases. Losses at the gene ends were 0 bases for V and 5 bases for J; bases not matched to a gene: 3. The CDR3 is 15 residues long. Germline V gene lookup returns CDR1 MNHEY and CDR2 SVGAGI. The CDR3 DNA is TGTGCCAGCAGTTACTCGGCGGGGGTGACCGGGGAGCTGTTTTTT. It specifies CASSYSAGVTGELFF.